Here is one T cell receptor beta chain with its context. There is no known antigen for this receptor. Base qualities are not recorded, but no much larger clone differs from it by a single base. The cysteine opens and the phenylalanine closes a CDR3 of 15 amino acids. Only the CDR3 DNA is retained, 45 bases long and in frame from the first base. The V and J ends are trimmed by 7 bases and 0 bases, leaving 10 bases between them. CDR1 and CDR2 are read off the germline V gene (reference sequence) as MNHEY and SMNVEV. These data are taken from a study of control samples from healthy donors and cancer patients (dated by TCRdb to 2018 to 2020). The receptor library was made with the immunoSEQ multiplex PCR assay. Sourced from immuneACCESS, this table was stored by TCRdb with only in-frame sequences that have V and J called. A share of the clones is absent; for the studies checked, an unresolved V gene accounts for under half, and the remainder has no known explanation. The sample table shows 150,000 or so clones, and 93% are seen once. The ten largest clonotypes hold around 2.5% of the sample.

What was sequenced was blood. The rearrangement joined TRBV27 to TRBJ2-6; no confident D gene assignment can be made. This receptor was taken from a man aged 45-65 years in good health. The CDR3 loop reads CASIGLNSGANVLTF. The base sequence is TGTGCCAGCATCGGTCTTAACTCTGGGGCCAACGTCCTGACTTTC.